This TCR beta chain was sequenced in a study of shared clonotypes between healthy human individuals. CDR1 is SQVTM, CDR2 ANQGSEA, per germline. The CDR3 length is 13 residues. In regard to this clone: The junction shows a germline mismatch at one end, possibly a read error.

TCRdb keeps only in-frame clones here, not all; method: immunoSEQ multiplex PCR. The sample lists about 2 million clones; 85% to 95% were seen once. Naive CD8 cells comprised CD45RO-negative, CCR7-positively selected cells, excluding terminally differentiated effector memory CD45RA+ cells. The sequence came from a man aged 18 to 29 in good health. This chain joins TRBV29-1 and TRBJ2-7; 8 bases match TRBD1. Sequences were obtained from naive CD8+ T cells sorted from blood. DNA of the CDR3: TGCAGCGCTGAAGACAGGGGAACCTACGAGCAGTACTTC. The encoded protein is CSAEDRGTYEQYF.